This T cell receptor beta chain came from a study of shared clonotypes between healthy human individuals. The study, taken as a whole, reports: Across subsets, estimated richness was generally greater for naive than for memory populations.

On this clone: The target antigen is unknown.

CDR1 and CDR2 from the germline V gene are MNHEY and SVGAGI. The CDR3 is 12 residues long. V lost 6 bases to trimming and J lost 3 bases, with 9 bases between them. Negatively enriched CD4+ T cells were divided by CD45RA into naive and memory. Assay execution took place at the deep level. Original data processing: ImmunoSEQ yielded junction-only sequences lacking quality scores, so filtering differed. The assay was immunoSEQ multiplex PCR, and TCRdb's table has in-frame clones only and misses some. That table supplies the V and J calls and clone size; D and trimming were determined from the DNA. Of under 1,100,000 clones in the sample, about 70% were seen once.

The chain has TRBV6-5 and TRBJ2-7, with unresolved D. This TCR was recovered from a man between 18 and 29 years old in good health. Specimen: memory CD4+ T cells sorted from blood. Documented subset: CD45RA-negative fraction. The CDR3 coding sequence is TGTGCCAGCAGCCCGGACGGCTACGAGCAGTACTTC. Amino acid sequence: CASSPDGYEQYF.